These 20 T cell receptor beta chains came from one sample sequenced in a study of cytomegalovirus exposure and HLA in healthy donors. Use of 60 Vbeta and 13 Jbeta primers characterized the PCR. The data were produced by immunoSEQ multiplex PCR, yet TCRdb's version contains in-frame clones alone and is incomplete. This sample yields about 180,000 clones, of which about three quarters are seen a single time; about 1.5% belongs to the top ten. Sequenced material: PBMCs. The receptors come from a man aged 18 to 30 in good health and CMV-seronegative.

The rearrangement uses TRBV18 and TRBJ2-3, with 7 bases identical to TRBD1. This CDR3 spans 13 amino acids. CDR1 is KGHSH and CDR2 is LQKENI in the germline V gene. V lost 6 bases to trimming and J lost 5 bases; unmatched junction nucleotides: 5. This CDR3 reads CASSGTARDTQYF. DNA of the CDR3: TGTGCCAGCTCCGGGACAGCGAGAGATACGCAGTATTTT.

The gene calls are TRBV29-1 and TRBJ1-1; 7 bases map to TRBD1. The CDR3 has 14 residues. V dropped 3 bases and J dropped 1; count of bases not matched to a gene: 5. Germline CDR1 is SQVTM and CDR2 is ANQGSEA. The CDR3 loop reads CSVEGQRRNTEAFF. In DNA, the CDR3 is TGCAGCGTTGAGGGACAGCGGAGGAACACTGAAGCTTTCTTT.

V usage is TRBV30 and J usage is TRBJ1-6; 7 bases map to TRBD1. CDR3 length: 13 residues. V was clipped by 2 bases and J by 7 bases; unmatched bases: 2. Germline CDR1 reads GTSNPN; CDR2 reads SVGIG (reference sequence). CDR3 region: CAWSPGQNSPLHF. The CDR3 region has the DNA TGTGCCTGGAGTCCGGGACAGAATTCACCCCTCCACTTT.

This chain links TRBV7-3 with TRBJ1-6; D is unclear. Trimming removed 1 base at V and 0 bases at J, with 19 bases between. The CDR3 is 20 residues long. CDR1 SGHTA and CDR2 FQGTGA come from the germline V gene. The CDR3 reads CASSLNIAAVRSSYNSPLHF. The CDR3 nucleotides are TGTGCCAGCAGCTTAAACATCGCGGCCGTGAGGAGCTCCTATAATTCACCCCTCCACTTT.

This clone was detected only a few times. In DNA form, the CDR3 reads TGTGCCAGCAGCTTGTGGGGGCGGACCGGGGAGCTGTTTTTT. This encodes CASSLWGRTGELFF. This chain links TRBV5-4 with TRBJ2-2; D may be TRBD1 (6 bases). V lost 1 base, J lost 5 bases, and 9 bases lay in between. The CDR3 length is 14 residues. Germline V gene data show CDR1 as SGHNT and CDR2 as YYREEE (reference sequence).

The chain joins TRBV7-2 to TRBJ2-4; 12 bases align to TRBD2. CDR1 is SGHTA, CDR2 FQGNSA, per germline. Unmatched junction bases numbered 7, after V lost 4 bases and J lost 3 bases. The CDR3 spans 17 residues. CDR3 region: CASSSLAGGRGKNIQYF. CDR3 nucleotides: TGTGCCAGCAGCTCCCTAGCGGGGGGGCGCGGCAAAAACATTCAGTACTTC.

This clone was detected a few times. The V call is TRBV7-3, the J call TRBJ2-1, with TRBD2 matching over 13 bases. Germline V gene data show CDR1 as SGHTA and CDR2 as FQGTGA. V gave up 5 bases and J gave up 6 bases; unmatched junction bases: 4. The CDR3 runs 15 residues. CDR3 in amino acids: CASSLGLAGVNEQFF. CDR3 in DNA: TGTGCCAGCAGCCTCGGACTAGCGGGAGTCAATGAGCAGTTCTTC.

V and J are TRBV15 and TRBJ1-6; 8 nucleotides agree with TRBD1. V was pared by 0 bases and J by 11 bases, with 15 bases of the junction left unmatched. Germline V gene data show CDR1 as LNHNV and CDR2 as YYDKDF (reference sequence). There are 18 residues in the CDR3. CDR3 loop: CATSRDPGETGGRPPLHF. DNA for the CDR3: TGTGCCACCAGCAGAGATCCGGGGGAAACAGGGGGAAGACCACCCCTCCACTTT.

For the CDR3, the DNA is TGTGCCAGTAGTATCCTCCGGGGACAGGGGAATCAGCCCCAGCATTTT. This translates into CASSILRGQGNQPQHF. The V call is TRBV19, the J call TRBJ1-5, with 10 bases aligning to TRBD1. V lost 3 bases to trimming and J lost 4 bases; unmatched junction nucleotides: 6. This CDR3 contains 16 residues. CDR1 is LNHDA, CDR2 SQIVND, per germline (reference sequence).

V and J are TRBV6-1 and TRBJ2-7, with 8 bases fitting TRBD2. The CDR3 covers 13 residues. In germline, CDR1 is MNHNS, CDR2 SASEGT. The junction had 5 bases not matched to a gene; V was cut back by 7 bases and J by 3 bases. The CDR3 loop is CASNREGSYEQYF. The DNA for the CDR3 is TGTGCCAGCAACCGGGAGGGTAGCTACGAGCAGTACTTC.

The chain has TRBV4-2 and TRBJ2-7, with a tentative D call TRBD2 (6 bases). V lost 0 bases, J lost 1 base, and 13 bases lay in between. This CDR3 has 16 residues. Germline V gives CDR1 LGHNA, CDR2 YNFKEQ. CDR3 protein: CASSQDRLATSYEQYF. The CDR3 DNA sequence: TGTGCCAGCAGCCAAGATCGCCTAGCGACATCCTACGAGCAGTACTTC.

The V call is TRBV6-1, the J call TRBJ1-2; the match to TRBD1 covers 11 bases. This CDR3 region has 13 residues. Germline CDR1 reads MNHNS; CDR2 reads SASEGT. J gave up 6 bases and V 7 bases, and 4 bases lay outside the gene matches. CDR3 in amino acids: CASTGGQGDGYTF. DNA for the CDR3: TGTGCCAGCACCGGGGGACAGGGGGATGGCTACACCTTC.

The rearrangement joins TRBV2 to TRBJ1-2; possible D gene TRBD1, 5 bases. CDR1 and CDR2 (germline): SNHLY, FYNNEI. The CDR3 length is 11 residues. V was clipped by 7 bases and J by 12 bases, with 15 bases between them. CDR3 sequence: CASKLRTSDTF. The DNA of the CDR3 is TGTGCCAGCAAACTTCGGACAAGTGACACCTTC.

The chain links TRBV7-3 to TRBJ2-5, with D perhaps TRBD2 (5 bases). Germline values: CDR1 SGHTA, CDR2 FQGTGA. The V end was cut by 5 bases, the J end by 3 bases, with 10 bases between. This CDR3 comprises 13 residues. For the CDR3, the DNA is TGTGCCAGCAGCCTAGGGAGCAAAGAGACCCAGTACTTC. This gives the protein CASSLGSKETQYF.

This clone was seen a few times. The CDR3 bases are TGTGCCAGTAGTCCGTGGACCCGAGGGAGCAATCAGCCCCAGCATTTT. Translating gives CASSPWTRGSNQPQHF. The rearrangement joins TRBV19 to TRBJ1-5; D is unresolved. This CDR3 comprises 16 residues. In germline, CDR1 is LNHDA, CDR2 SQIVND (reference sequence). Trimming removed 5 bases at V and 1 base at J, with 15 bases between. The whole variable domain, filled in from reference TRBV19 and TRBJ1-5, reads DGGITQSPKYLFRKEGQNVTLSCEQNLNHDAMYWYRQDPGQGLRLIYYSQIVNDFQKGDIAEGYSVSREKKESFPLTVTSAQKNPTAFYLCASSPWTRGSNQPQHFGDGTRLSIL.

The rearrangement uses TRBV19 and TRBJ1-2; TRBD1 matches 7 bases. The V and J ends lost 1 base and 5 bases, in that order; junction bases with no gene match: 10. This CDR3 has 16 residues. Germline lookup yields CDR1 LNHDA and CDR2 SQIVND (reference sequence). CDR3 amino acids: CASSIVPKGTAYGYTF. The CDR3 DNA is TGTGCCAGTAGTATAGTACCTAAAGGGACAGCGTATGGCTACACCTTC.

This clone was observed a handful of times. The genes are TRBV9 and TRBJ1-4, with 7 bases that match TRBD1. CDR1 and CDR2 from the germline V gene are SGDLS and YYNGEE. Trimming removed 4 bases from V and 7 bases from J; junction bases left unmatched: 10. CDR3 length: 15 amino acids. The CDR3 coding sequence is TGTGCCAGCAGCCCAGGGGGGACGGAGGCTGAAAAACTGTTTTTT. This translates into CASSPGGTEAEKLFF.

This clone was seen a single time. This rearrangement joins TRBV2 to TRBJ2-5; D call uncertain. V lost 3 bases and J lost 0, with 20 bases in between. There are 18 residues in the CDR3. The germline V gene has CDR1 SNHLY and CDR2 FYNNEI. In DNA form, the CDR3 reads TGTGCCAGCAGTGAGTTTGAGAGCCCACCTACCCACCAAGAGACCCAGTACTTC. This encodes CASSEFESPPTHQETQYF.

This clone came up once. This chain connects TRBV11-2 to TRBJ1-1; 7 bases map to TRBD1. Unmatched junction bases numbered 6, after V lost 3 bases and J lost 2 bases. The CDR3 totals 15 residues. CDR1 is SGHAT, CDR2 FQNNGV, per germline. CDR3 in amino acids: CASSFPGTANTEAFF. The CDR3, as DNA: TGTGCCAGCAGCTTCCCCGGGACAGCAAACACTGAAGCTTTCTTT.

This clone was detected only once. CDR3 nucleotides: TGCGCCACGATGGGACAGTCTAGCAATCAGCCCCAGCATTTT. Its translation is CATMGQSSNQPQHF. V is TRBV10-1 and J is TRBJ1-5; 7 nucleotides agree with TRBD1. V trimming: 10 bases; J trimming: 0 bases; junction bases outside the gene matches: 6. This CDR3 is 14 amino acids long. CDR1 and CDR2 from the germline V gene are WNHNN and SYGVQD (reference sequence).